Given below is one T cell receptor beta chain in context. PCR employed 60 Vbeta and 13 Jbeta primers. In the original analysis: There were about 80 million unique TCR beta chains by a later count, and some 11 million of them were shared. Data came from immunoSEQ multiplex PCR; TCRdb stores just in-frame clones and leaves some out. V and J calls and clone size are those listed in that table; D and trimming were worked out from the DNA. The sample lists under 200,000 clones, approximately 85% occurring once. The CDR3 is 15 residues long. The germline V gene encodes CDR1 MNHEY and CDR2 SMNVEV (reference sequence). V was clipped by 6 bases and J by 3 bases; unmatched bases: 11. This entry is derived from a study of cytomegalovirus exposure and HLA in healthy donors. Overall study: There were over 350 genotyped donors. Of these, 81% fell in the genetic ancestry cluster associated with self-reported Caucasian donors.

Nominally healthy donors were sampled, though unrecorded immune exposures were likely. Sequencing was performed on PBMCs. This chain uses TRBV27 with TRBJ2-7; 7 nucleotides align to TRBD1. This TCR derives from a man aged 18-30 years in good health and CMV-seropositive. CDR3 nucleotide sequence: TGTGCCAGCAGCGCACTTTCGACAGGGATCTACGAGCAGTACTTC. It codes for CASSALSTGIYEQYF.